This T cell receptor (beta chain) stems from a study of T cells in Graves' hyperthyroidism and ophthalmopathy. The CDR3 consists of 13 residues. The V and J ends lost 1 base and 6 bases respectively, with 6 bases between them. Germline CDR1 and CDR2: SEHNR and FQNEAQ (reference sequence). Study-level findings and limits: Ophthalmopathy, which appeared later, was predicted by the model a median about 6 months before onset.

Patients were aged 18 to 65, had disease duration under 2 months, and had newly diagnosed hyperthyroidism. Every diagnosis used clinical symptoms, serum thyroxine and TRAb, thyroid ultrasound and orbital computed tomography. Amplified TCR beta CDR3 regions derived from RNA transcripts. The primer set for the first-round RT-PCR of the TCR CDR3 was HTBI. Via MiXCR, TCRdb re-called the multiplex PCR reads, giving one row per CDR3 protein. The profile shows a few hundred thousand distinct CDR3 sequences, around 25% of them singletons. Of note for this clonotype: Its target is not known.

The TCR sequence derives from a man aged 50 or older with Graves' hyperthyroidism. Sequencing was done on a sample of blood. This chain uses TRBV7-9 with TRBJ2-2; D gene ambiguous. The CDR3 DNA reads TGTGCCAGCAGCTTAGTTGGTGCCGGGGAGCTGTTTTTT. As protein: CASSLVGAGELFF.